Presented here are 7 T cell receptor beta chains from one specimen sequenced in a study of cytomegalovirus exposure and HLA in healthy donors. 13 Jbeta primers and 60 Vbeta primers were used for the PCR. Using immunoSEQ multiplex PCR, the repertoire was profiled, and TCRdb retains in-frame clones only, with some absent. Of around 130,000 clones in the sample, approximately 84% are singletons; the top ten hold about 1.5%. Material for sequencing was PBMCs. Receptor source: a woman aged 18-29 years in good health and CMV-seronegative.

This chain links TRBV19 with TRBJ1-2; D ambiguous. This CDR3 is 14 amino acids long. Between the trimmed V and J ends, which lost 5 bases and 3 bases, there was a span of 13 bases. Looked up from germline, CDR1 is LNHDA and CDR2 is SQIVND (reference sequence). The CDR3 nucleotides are TGTGCCAGTAGTTCGAGTCCCTTTGACTATGGCTACACCTTC. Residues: CASSSSPFDYGYTF.

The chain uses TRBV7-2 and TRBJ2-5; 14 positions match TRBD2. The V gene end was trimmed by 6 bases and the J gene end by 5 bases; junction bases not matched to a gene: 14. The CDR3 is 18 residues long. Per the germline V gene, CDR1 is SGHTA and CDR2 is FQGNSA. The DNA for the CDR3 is TGTGCCAGCAGTTACGGACTAGCGGGAGGTTCCTTCGGCGAGACCCAGTACTTC. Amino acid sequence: CASSYGLAGGSFGETQYF.

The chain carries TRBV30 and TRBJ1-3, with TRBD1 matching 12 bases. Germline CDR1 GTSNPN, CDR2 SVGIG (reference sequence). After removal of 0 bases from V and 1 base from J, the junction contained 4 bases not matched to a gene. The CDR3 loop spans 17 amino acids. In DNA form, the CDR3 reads TGTGCCTGGAGTGTTCCGGGACAGGGGGCTTCTGGAAACACCATATATTTT. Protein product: CAWSVPGQGASGNTIYF.

CDR3 in amino acids: CATRDRGETGELFF. DNA of the CDR3: TGTGCCACCAGGGACAGGGGTGAGACCGGGGAGCTGTTTTTT. The V and J genes are TRBV15 and TRBJ2-2; 9 positions agree with TRBD1. Germline V gene sequence: CDR1 LNHNV, CDR2 YYDKDF (reference sequence). There are 14 residues in the CDR3. Losses at the gene ends were 6 bases for V and 5 bases for J; bases not matched to a gene: 4. The variable domain in full, completed from reference TRBV15 and TRBJ2-2, reads DAMVIQNPRYQVTQFGKPVTLSCSQTLNHNVMYWYQQKSSQAPKLLFHYYDKDFNNEADTPDNFQSRRPNTSFCFLDIRSPGLGDTAMYLCATRDRGETGELFFGEGSRLTVL.

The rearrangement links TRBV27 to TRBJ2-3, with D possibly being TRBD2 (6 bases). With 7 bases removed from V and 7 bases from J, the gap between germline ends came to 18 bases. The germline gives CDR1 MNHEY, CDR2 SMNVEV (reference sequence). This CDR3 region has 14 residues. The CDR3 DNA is TGTGCCAGCACAACCGGGAGTTCGGGGAATACGCAGTATTTT. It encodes CASTTGSSGNTQYF.

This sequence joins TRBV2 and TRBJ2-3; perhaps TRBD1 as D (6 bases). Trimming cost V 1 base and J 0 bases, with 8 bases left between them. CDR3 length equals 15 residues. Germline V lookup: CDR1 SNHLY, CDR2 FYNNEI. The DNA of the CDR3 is TGTGCCAGCAGTGAAGGGGGGCGCAGCACAGATACGCAGTATTTT. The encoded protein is CASSEGGRSTDTQYF.

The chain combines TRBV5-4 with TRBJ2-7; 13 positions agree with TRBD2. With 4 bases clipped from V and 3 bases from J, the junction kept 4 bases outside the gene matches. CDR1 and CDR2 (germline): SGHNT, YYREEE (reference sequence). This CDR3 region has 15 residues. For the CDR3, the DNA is TGTGCCAGCAGCCCAGGGACTAGCGGGGTCTACGAGCAGTACTTC. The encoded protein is CASSPGTSGVYEQYF. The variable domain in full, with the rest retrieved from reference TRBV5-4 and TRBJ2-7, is ETGVTQSPTHLIKTRGQQVTLRCSSQSGHNTVSWYQQALGQGPQFIFQYYREEENGRGNFPPRFSGLQFPNYSSELNVNALELDDSALYLCASSPGTSGVYEQYFGPGTRLTVT.